The source of this T cell receptor (beta chain) is a study of PD-L1 blockade in urothelial cancer. Study context: Timepoints chosen for blood analysis were 3 weeks (second dose) and 6 weeks after treatment start.

Trimming left V 5 bases short and J 6 bases short, with 14 bases between. Germline assignment: CDR1 MNHEY and CDR2 SMNVEV (reference sequence). This CDR3 contains 13 residues. Libraries were prepared by immunoSEQ multiplex PCR; TCRdb keeps only in-frame clonotypes and omits some of them. The profile shows about 45,000 clones, more than 70% of them singletons. The chain carries TRBV27 and TRBJ2-7, with a tentative D call TRBD1 (6 bases). This sample comprised PBMCs, obtained around atezolizumab (anti-PD-L1) treatment. This receptor was identified in an elderly man with urothelial cancer. In DNA form, the CDR3 reads TGTGCCAGCAGTAAATCTACAGGGCCCGAGCAGTACTTC. It yields the protein CASSKSTGPEQYF.